Following are 21 T cell receptor beta chains from one sample sequenced in a study of cytomegalovirus exposure and HLA in healthy donors. 60 Vbeta and 13 Jbeta primers were used in PCR. Clones were read by immunoSEQ multiplex PCR, and TCRdb kept only the in-frame ones, dropping some. This repertoire shows some 150,000 clones, roughly 9.6% found once; its top ten account for about 6.7%. Material: PBMCs. Receptor source: a woman in her 40s in good health and CMV-seropositive.

This clone was seen only a few times. This sequence joins TRBV5-1 and TRBJ1-3; unclear D gene. Between the trimmed V and J ends, which lost 0 bases and 0 bases, there was a span of 4 bases. Germline V gene sequence: CDR1 SGHRS, CDR2 YFSETQ. The CDR3 is made up of 14 amino acids. The CDR3 DNA reads as TGCGCCAGCAGCTTGGCCAGCTCTGGAAACACCATATATTTT. It codes for CASSLASSGNTIYF. Together with reference TRBV5-1 and TRBJ1-3, the CDR3 gives the full variable domain: KAGVTQTPRYLIKTRGQQVTLSCSPISGHRSVSWYQQTPGQGLQFLFEYFSETQRNKGNFPGRFSGRQFSNSRSEMNVSTLELGDSALYLCASSLASSGNTIYFGEGSWLTVV.

This clone has more than one count but fewer than ten. This chain connects TRBV15 to TRBJ1-4; D not resolved. CDR3 length equals 14 residues. Trimming left V 8 bases short and J 6 bases short, with 16 bases between. Germline CDR1 is LNHNV and CDR2 is YYDKDF (reference sequence). This chain's CDR3 is CATHTGRAHEKLFF. CDR3 nucleotides: TGTGCCACCCATACCGGGAGAGCGCATGAAAAACTGTTTTTT.

The chain has TRBV4-2 and TRBJ2-2; 14 bases are a match to TRBD2. V gave up 0 bases and J gave up 1 base; unmatched junction bases: 7. The germline gives CDR1 LGHNA, CDR2 YNFKEQ. This CDR3 spans 20 amino acids. CDR3 residues: CASSQDSPTSGGGNTGELFF. The CDR3 nucleotides read TGTGCCAGCAGCCAAGACTCCCCGACTAGCGGGGGGGGGAACACCGGGGAGCTGTTTTTT.

The chain links TRBV2 to TRBJ1-4; D may be TRBD1 (6 bases). CDR1 and CDR2 (germline): SNHLY, FYNNEI. CDR3 length: 15 residues. Trimming took off 4 bases at V and 10 bases at J, with 19 bases between the two ends. The CDR3 protein is CASSVDSQFNGKLFF. CDR3 bases: TGTGCCAGCAGTGTGGACAGCCAGTTTAACGGAAAACTGTTTTTT.

This clone appeared a few times. V and J are TRBV9 and TRBJ1-2; a possible D gene is TRBD1 (6 bases). The germline gives CDR1 SGDLS, CDR2 YYNGEE. The CDR3 has 14 amino acids. Trimming took off 0 bases at V and 6 bases at J, with 12 bases between the two ends. CDR3 in DNA: TGTGCCAGCAGCGTAGGCGACAGGCCGCATGGCTACACCTTC. It codes for CASSVGDRPHGYTF.

The chain combines TRBV27 with TRBJ2-1; 9 bases match TRBD1. The CDR3 loop spans 14 amino acids. The junction had 13 bases not matched to a gene; V was cut back by 10 bases and J by 9 bases. Per the germline V gene, CDR1 is MNHEY and CDR2 is SMNVEV (reference sequence). The CDR3 DNA is TGTGCCACCCTACAGGGGGCGCTTTATGGTGAGCAGTTCTTC. This gives the protein CATLQGALYGEQFF.

Details on this clone: Other DNA sequences in this specimen translate into the identical CDR3. This rearrangement joins TRBV7-2 to TRBJ2-3; D is unresolved. Looked up from germline, CDR1 is SGHTA and CDR2 is FQGNSA. Trimming took 9 bases from V and 0 from J, leaving 7 bases between them. The CDR3 length is 12 residues. This chain's CDR3 is CASSLSTDTQYF. In DNA form, the CDR3 reads TGTGCCAGTAGCCTTAGCACAGATACGCAGTATTTT.

The genes are TRBV19 and TRBJ2-5; 7 bases map to TRBD2. The CDR3 has 13 amino acids. The V gene's germline CDR1 is LNHDA and CDR2 SQIVND (reference sequence). J gave up 3 bases and V 5 bases, and 3 bases lay outside the gene matches. The CDR3 region is CASSPGLEETQYF. The CDR3 DNA reads TGTGCCAGTAGTCCCGGACTAGAAGAGACCCAGTACTTC.

This clone was recorded a few times. The V call is TRBV6-6, the J call TRBJ1-6; D is unresolved. From germline, CDR1 is MNHNY and CDR2 SVGAGI (reference sequence). The CDR3 contains 15 residues. The V and J ends lost 5 bases and 14 bases respectively, with 22 bases between them. The CDR3 region is CASSPNGIIGFALHF. DNA of the CDR3: TGTGCCAGCAGTCCCAACGGGATAATTGGGTTCGCCCTCCACTTT.

The chain carries TRBV5-1 and TRBJ2-5, with D perhaps matching TRBD1 (5 bases). Germline lookup yields CDR1 SGHRS and CDR2 YFSETQ. Trimming removed 0 bases at V and 2 bases at J, with 8 bases between. The CDR3 loop spans 14 amino acids. The CDR3 DNA reads TGCGCCAGCAGCTTGGAAACAGGTCAAGAGACCCAGTACTTC. Its protein product is CASSLETGQETQYF.

The J gene is TRBJ2-1, the V gene TRBV4-1; 9 bases are a match to TRBD2. Germline assignment: CDR1 MGHRA and CDR2 YSYEKL. The junction had 5 bases not matched to a gene; V was cut back by 4 bases and J by 1 base. This CDR3 comprises 16 residues. As DNA, the CDR3 is TGCGCCAGCAGCCTCAGCCTAGCGGGGTCCTACAATGAGCAGTTCTTC. It encodes CASSLSLAGSYNEQFF.

V and J are TRBV7-9 and TRBJ2-3, with 11 nucleotides matching TRBD2. The V gene's germline CDR1 is SEHNR and CDR2 FQNEAQ (reference sequence). The junction had 13 bases not matched to a gene; V was cut back by 3 bases and J by 5 bases. This CDR3 is built from 18 residues. DNA of the CDR3: TGTGCCAGCAGCTTCTCCGGGGTGGTGACTAGCGGGGTAGATACGCAGTATTTT. It yields the protein CASSFSGVVTSGVDTQYF.

This clone showed up just a few times. The chain joins TRBV5-6 to TRBJ1-1, with D uncertain. The CDR3 runs 13 residues. Germline assignment: CDR1 SGHDT and CDR2 YYEEEE. V was trimmed by 2 bases and J by 7 bases, leaving 12 bases between them. CDR3 residues: CASSLTRGSEAFF. In DNA form, the CDR3 reads TGTGCCAGCAGCTTAACCCGAGGCAGTGAAGCTTTCTTT.

This clone was counted a few times. This rearrangement joins TRBV6-5 to TRBJ1-1; no firm D call. Trimming removed 6 bases at V and 3 bases at J, with 11 bases between. This CDR3 is 13 amino acids long. Germline CDR1 reads MNHEY; CDR2 reads SVGAGI. As DNA, the CDR3 is TGTGCCAGCAGCTTCACCCGGTACACTGAAGCTTTCTTT. Amino acid sequence: CASSFTRYTEAFF.

This clone was picked up a small number of times. V is TRBV6-5 and J is TRBJ1-1; a weak D match, TRBD1 (6 bases). Germline V CDR1 and CDR2: MNHEY, SVGAGI. The V end was cut by 5 bases, the J end by 0 bases, with 13 bases between. The length of the CDR3 is 15 residues. The DNA of the CDR3 is TGTGCCAGCAGTATAACAGGGACCATGAACACTGAAGCTTTCTTT. It codes for CASSITGTMNTEAFF.

This chain connects TRBV9 to TRBJ1-2; no definite D call. The ends were cut back, 5 bases at V and 8 bases at J, with 16 bases in the middle. Germline lookup yields CDR1 SGDLS and CDR2 YYNGEE. This CDR3 has 13 residues. CDR3 sequence: CASRTGGSGGYTF. Written as DNA, the CDR3 is TGTGCCAGCAGGACCGGAGGATCGGGAGGCTACACCTTC.

In its sample, this clone was seen a few times. The chain uses TRBV29-1 and TRBJ2-5; D remains unclear. V lost 6 bases, J lost 4 bases, and 6 bases lay in between. CDR1 and CDR2 from the germline V gene are SQVTM and ANQGSEA. The CDR3 totals 10 residues. CDR3 loop: CSVLVETQYF. As DNA, the CDR3 is TGCAGCGTACTTGTAGAGACCCAGTACTTC.

This clone has just a few counts. The same CDR3 is also encoded by other DNA sequences in this sample. This chain joins TRBV6-5 and TRBJ1-1; tentatively, D is TRBD1 (6 bases). The V and J ends lost 3 bases and 0 bases respectively, with 8 bases between them. Germline CDR1 and CDR2: MNHEY and SVGAGI. The CDR3 contains 14 residues. The chain's CDR3 is CASSYDRMNTEAFF. The DNA for the CDR3 is TGTGCCAGCAGTTATGACAGGATGAACACTGAAGCTTTCTTT.

Concerning this clone: This CDR3 is also generated by other DNA sequences in the sample. V usage is TRBV18 and J usage is TRBJ1-5, with a tentative D call TRBD1 (6 bases). V dropped 3 bases and J dropped 4 bases, with 10 bases sitting between them. Germline values: CDR1 KGHSH, CDR2 LQKENI. The CDR3 covers 14 residues. The CDR3 nucleotides are TGTGCCAGCTCACCGGGTACAGGGAATCAGCCCCAGCATTTT. Residues: CASSPGTGNQPQHF.

This clone was observed a handful of times. The chain carries TRBV4-1 and TRBJ2-7, with TRBD1 matching 7 bases. In germline, CDR1 is MGHRA, CDR2 YSYEKL. Unmatched junction bases numbered 1, after V lost 0 bases and J lost 2 bases. This CDR3 spans 14 amino acids. The CDR3 spells CASSQETGAYEQYF. In nucleotides, the CDR3 is TGCGCCAGCAGCCAAGAAACAGGGGCCTACGAGCAGTACTTC.

This clone has a handful of counts. The rearrangement uses TRBV6-6 and TRBJ1-6, with 8 bases identical to TRBD1. This CDR3 comprises 15 residues. V dropped 4 bases and J dropped 10; count of bases not matched to a gene: 9. Germline CDR1 and CDR2: MNHNY and SVGAGI (reference sequence). The CDR3 loop is CASSSTGQGRSPLHF. In DNA form, the CDR3 reads TGTGCCAGCAGTTCCACCGGACAGGGCCGGTCACCCCTCCACTTT.